This T cell receptor (beta chain) comes out of a study of siplizumab effects on memory and regulatory T cells. Of note for this clone: Its antigen is still unknown.

Overall study results and limits: Memory cells seemed less diverse than naive T cells, which also seemed major contributors to the alloresponse.

Sequencing was performed with immunoSEQ multiplex PCR; in TCRdb, only in-frame clones are kept and a portion is missing. The sample shows tens of thousands of clones, nearly 98% of them seen only once. The sequenced sample was naive CD8+ T cells sorted from blood. This receptor was identified in a human donor in good health.

This CDR3 is CASSIDRRGNYGYTF. The CDR3 DNA sequence: TGTGCCAGTAGTATAGATCGTCGGGGTAACTATGGCTACACCTTC. This chain joins TRBV19 and TRBJ1-2, with D unresolved. This CDR3 is 15 amino acids long. V was clipped by 0 bases and J by 1 base, with 9 bases between them. Germline loops: CDR1 LNHDA, CDR2 SQIVND (reference sequence).